Listed here is a single TCR beta chain. This clone's antigen is unknown. No much larger clone exists at a distance of one base, and base qualities are not known. This specimen belongs to a study of shared clonotypes between healthy human individuals (TCRdb year 2020). Context from the whole study: A few men and a couple of women, aged 18 to 49 years, made up the cohort. Libraries were prepared and TCR repertoires were sequenced by different laboratories using diverse techniques, in order to increase sequencing depth and limit assay-specific biases. Leukapheresis yielded between about 0.9 and 8.9 billion PBMCs per donor. The study deeply sequenced blood TCR repertoires of five healthy adults to estimate repertoire size and the extent of clonotype sharing between individuals.

The full study reports these points: Based on pairwise subsampling, the degree of clonotype sharing among donors was expected to be affected by sequencing depth. The small number of donors limited the genetic and exposure-history diversity represented. Only blood was sampled, and tissue TCR repertoires likely differ from those in blood.

Using the deep immunoSEQ assay, multiplex PCR amplified TCR CDR3 regions from genomic DNA. For each cell subset, the extracted genomic DNA was distributed evenly across all wells of several immunoSEQ 96-well plates, and each plate served as one replicate. Each replicate PCR for unsorted PBMC received roughly 300 ng genomic DNA, equal to approximately 30,000 T cell genomes. Ten immunoSEQ deep assay plates were used to sequence unsorted PBMC genomic DNA. The purified libraries were quantified using a Qubit 3.0 fluorometer, sized with a Bioanalyzer 2100, and then quantified again using the KAPA Library Quantification kit. Every immunoSEQ 96-well plate was sequenced on a dedicated single-read 150-cycle Illumina NextSeq 550 flow cell. As for how the authors treated the data: Because the immunoSEQ output included only junctional sequences and no quality scores, the filtering could not be the same as the filtering used for full-length reads. To assign V/J genes and CDR3, sequences were annotated using PyIR, a Python wrapper for IgBLAST v1.9, with IMGT germline references. Reads were removed for weak V/J assignments (E-value above 1e-6), missing CDR3, stop codons, out-of-frame junctions, or ambiguous translated residues. V3J clonotypes were defined as sequences sharing an identical inferred V gene, J gene, and CDR3 amino acid sequence. To compute the percentage overlap between repertoires, the number of shared unique clonotypes was divided by the size of the smaller repertoire. RTK rarefaction, the Chao1 estimator, and Recon v2.1 estimates of unobserved clonotypes were used to assess repertoire richness. In TCRdb, the immuneACCESS table is reduced to in-frame sequences with V and J assigned. These tables do not hold every clone; where another copy was compared, an unresolved V gene accounts for under half, and the others remain unexplained. Clone size and V and J calls were adopted from that table, with D and trimming inferred from the DNA. Here the sample has about 460,000 clones; approximately 71% occur a single time. The top ten clonotypes cover more than 10% of the sample.

Donors were healthy HIV-negative adults with no recently reported acute infections or vaccinations. All donors were Caucasian adults living in Nashville, Tennessee, USA. In the unsorted samples, roughly 90 million PBMCs were counted, and genomic DNA was extracted using the QIAamp DNA Blood Mini kit. Blood was collected by leukapheresis, and PBMCs were isolated by Ficoll-Histopaque density gradient centrifugation and then cryopreserved in liquid nitrogen vapor phase. Deletion took 1 base off V and 10 bases off J, with a span of 25 bases between the germline ends. The CDR3 runs 18 amino acids, cysteine and phenylalanine included. Of the read, only the CDR3 DNA is kept; its 54 bases are in frame from base 1. CDR1 and CDR2, per the germline V gene, are LGHNA and YSLEER.

This receptor was taken from a woman in her thirties or forties in good health. Some clones in this sample may be carry-over from other donors' samples. Sequencing was carried out using PBMCs. Here the chain combines TRBV4-3 and TRBJ1-4; a confident D gene designation cannot be given. In nucleotides, the sequence is TGCGCCAGCAGCCAAGGCCGGGAAAACACAGCGGTCGGTCGAAAACTGTTTTTT. The resulting protein is CASSQGRENTAVGRKLFF.